The present TCR beta chain was sequenced within a study of cytomegalovirus exposure and HLA in healthy donors. The PCR was carried out with 60 Vbeta primers and 13 Jbeta primers. Produced via immunoSEQ multiplex PCR; TCRdb's table is partial and in-frame only. The data contain more than 95,000 clones, about four fifths of them seen just once; the ten biggest clones take up approximately 4.5%. Findings of the study overall: Cytomegalovirus-associated TCR beta chains were listed, numbering approximately 150. For most subjects, TCR beta sequences were reported to predict HLA-A and HLA-B alleles with accuracy.

With regard to this clone: The target antigen is unknown.

The CDR3 is made up of 16 amino acids. V gave up 4 bases and J gave up 2 bases; unmatched junction bases: 3. The V gene's germline CDR1 is SNHLY and CDR2 FYNNEI. The chain couples TRBV2 to TRBJ2-3; 13 bases are shared with TRBD2. The sequencing sample was made of PBMCs. The sequence derives from a young man in good health and CMV-seropositive. The chain's CDR3 is CASSAGLAGPTDTQYF. CDR3 DNA sequence: TGTGCCAGCAGTGCGGGACTAGCGGGACCCACAGATACGCAGTATTTT.